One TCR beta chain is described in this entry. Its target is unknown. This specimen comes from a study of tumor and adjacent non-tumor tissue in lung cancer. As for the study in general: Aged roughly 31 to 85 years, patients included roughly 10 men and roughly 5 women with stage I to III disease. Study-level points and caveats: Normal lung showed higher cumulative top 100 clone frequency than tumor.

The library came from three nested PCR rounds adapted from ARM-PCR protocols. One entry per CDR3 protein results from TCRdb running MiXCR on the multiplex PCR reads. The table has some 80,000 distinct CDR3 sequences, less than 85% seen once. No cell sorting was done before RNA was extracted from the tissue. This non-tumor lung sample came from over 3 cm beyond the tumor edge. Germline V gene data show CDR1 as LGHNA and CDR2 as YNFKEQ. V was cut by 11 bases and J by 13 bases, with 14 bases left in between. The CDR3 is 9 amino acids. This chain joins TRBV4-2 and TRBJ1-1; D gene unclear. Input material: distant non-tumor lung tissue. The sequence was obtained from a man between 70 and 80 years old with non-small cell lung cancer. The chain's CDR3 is CAGIRSIFF. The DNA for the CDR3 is TGTGCCGGCATCCGCTCTATTTTCTTT.